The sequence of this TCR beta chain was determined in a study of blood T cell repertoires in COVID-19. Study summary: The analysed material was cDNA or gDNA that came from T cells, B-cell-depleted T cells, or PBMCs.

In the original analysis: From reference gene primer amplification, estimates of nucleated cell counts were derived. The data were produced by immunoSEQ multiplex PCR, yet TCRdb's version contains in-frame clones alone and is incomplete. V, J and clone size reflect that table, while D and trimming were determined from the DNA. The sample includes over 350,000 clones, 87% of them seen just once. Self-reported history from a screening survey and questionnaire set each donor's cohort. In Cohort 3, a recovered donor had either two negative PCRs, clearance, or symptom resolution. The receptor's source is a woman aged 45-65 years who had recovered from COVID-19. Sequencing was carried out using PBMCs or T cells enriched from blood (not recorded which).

CDR3 sequence reads: CASRTGGGTQYF. The CDR3 coding sequence is TGTGCCAGCCGGACAGGCGGCGGGACCCAGTACTTC. The genes are TRBV19 and TRBJ2-5; 7 nucleotides line up with TRBD1. The CDR3 contains 12 residues. With V trimmed by 9 bases and J by 7 bases, 8 bases remained unmatched. CDR1 is LNHDA, CDR2 SQIVND, per germline (reference sequence).